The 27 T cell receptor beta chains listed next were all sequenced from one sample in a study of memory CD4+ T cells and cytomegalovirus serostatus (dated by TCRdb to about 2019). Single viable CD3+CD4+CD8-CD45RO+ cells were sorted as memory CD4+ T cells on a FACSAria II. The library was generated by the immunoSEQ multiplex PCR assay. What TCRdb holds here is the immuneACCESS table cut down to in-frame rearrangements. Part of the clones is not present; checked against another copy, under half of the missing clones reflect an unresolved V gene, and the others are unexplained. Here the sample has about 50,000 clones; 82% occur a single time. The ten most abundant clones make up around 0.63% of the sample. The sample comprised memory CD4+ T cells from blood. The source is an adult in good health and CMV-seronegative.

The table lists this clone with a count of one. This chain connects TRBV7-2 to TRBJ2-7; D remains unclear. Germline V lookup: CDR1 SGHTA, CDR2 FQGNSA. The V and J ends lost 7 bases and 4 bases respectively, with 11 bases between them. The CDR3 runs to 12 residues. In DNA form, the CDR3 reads TGTGCCAGCACCGCCTCGATGTACGAGCAGTACTTC. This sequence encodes CASTASMYEQYF.

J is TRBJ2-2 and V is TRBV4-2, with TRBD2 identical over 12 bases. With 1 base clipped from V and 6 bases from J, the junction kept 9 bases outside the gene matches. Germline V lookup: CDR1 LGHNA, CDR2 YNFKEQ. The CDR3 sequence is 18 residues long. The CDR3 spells CASSQVRASGGAPGELFF. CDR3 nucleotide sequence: TGTGCCAGCAGCCAAGTTCGGGCTAGCGGGGGGGCCCCCGGGGAGCTGTTTTTT.

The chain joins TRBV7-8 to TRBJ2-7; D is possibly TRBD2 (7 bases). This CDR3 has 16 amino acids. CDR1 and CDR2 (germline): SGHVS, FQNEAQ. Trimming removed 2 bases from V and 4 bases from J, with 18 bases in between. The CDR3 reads CASSLWGGRTNYEQYF. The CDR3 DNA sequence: TGTGCCAGCAGCTTATGGGGGGGCCGGACAAATTACGAGCAGTACTTC.

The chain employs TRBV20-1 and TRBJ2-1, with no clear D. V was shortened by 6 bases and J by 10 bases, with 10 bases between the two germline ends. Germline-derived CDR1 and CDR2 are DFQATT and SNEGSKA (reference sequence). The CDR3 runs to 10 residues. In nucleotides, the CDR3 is TGCAGTGCCAAGTTTTTGGAGCAGTTCTTC. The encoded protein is CSAKFLEQFF.

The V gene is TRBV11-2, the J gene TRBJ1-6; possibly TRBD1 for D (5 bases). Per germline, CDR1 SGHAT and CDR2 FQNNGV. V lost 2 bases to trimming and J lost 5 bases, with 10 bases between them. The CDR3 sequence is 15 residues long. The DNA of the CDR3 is TGTGCCAGCAGCTTAACGATAGGGGATAATTCACCCCTCCACTTT. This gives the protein CASSLTIGDNSPLHF.

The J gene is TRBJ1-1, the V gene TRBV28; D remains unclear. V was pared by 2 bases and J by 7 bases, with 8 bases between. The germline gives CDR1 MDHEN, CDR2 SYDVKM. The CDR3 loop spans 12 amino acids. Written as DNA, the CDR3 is TGTGCCAGCAGTTTAGCCGGATATGAAGCTTTCTTT. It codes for CASSLAGYEAFF.

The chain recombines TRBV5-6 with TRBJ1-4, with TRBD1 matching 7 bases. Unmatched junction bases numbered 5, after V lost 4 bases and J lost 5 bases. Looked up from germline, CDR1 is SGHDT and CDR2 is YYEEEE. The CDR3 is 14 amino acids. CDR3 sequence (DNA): TGTGCCAGCAGCCGCTGGGGACAGAATGAAAAACTGTTTTTT. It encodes CASSRWGQNEKLFF.

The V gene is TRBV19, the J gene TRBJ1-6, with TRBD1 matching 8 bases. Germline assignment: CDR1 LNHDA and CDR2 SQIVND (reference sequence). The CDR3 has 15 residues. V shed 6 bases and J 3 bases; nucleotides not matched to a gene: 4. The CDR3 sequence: CASSSGTGYNSPLHF. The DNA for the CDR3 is TGTGCCAGTAGCTCCGGGACAGGCTATAATTCACCCCTCCACTTT. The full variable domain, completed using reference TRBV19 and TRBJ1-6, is DGGITQSPKYLFRKEGQNVTLSCEQNLNHDAMYWYRQDPGQGLRLIYYSQIVNDFQKGDIAEGYSVSREKKESFPLTVTSAQKNPTAFYLCASSSGTGYNSPLHFGNGTRLTVT.

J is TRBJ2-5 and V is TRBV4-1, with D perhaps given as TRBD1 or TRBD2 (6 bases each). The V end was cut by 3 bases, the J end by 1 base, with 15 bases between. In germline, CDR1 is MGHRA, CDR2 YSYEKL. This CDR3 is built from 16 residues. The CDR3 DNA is TGCGCCAGCAGCCAGCTCCCGGGGGCCCTCCAAGAGACCCAGTACTTC. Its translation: CASSQLPGALQETQYF.

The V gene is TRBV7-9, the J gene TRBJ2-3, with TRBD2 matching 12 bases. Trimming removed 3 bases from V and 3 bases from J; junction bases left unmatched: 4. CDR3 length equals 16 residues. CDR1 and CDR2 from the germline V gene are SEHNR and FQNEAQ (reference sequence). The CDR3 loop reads CASSFLAGGMTDTQYF. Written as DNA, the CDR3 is TGTGCCAGCAGCTTCCTAGCGGGGGGGATGACAGATACGCAGTATTTT.

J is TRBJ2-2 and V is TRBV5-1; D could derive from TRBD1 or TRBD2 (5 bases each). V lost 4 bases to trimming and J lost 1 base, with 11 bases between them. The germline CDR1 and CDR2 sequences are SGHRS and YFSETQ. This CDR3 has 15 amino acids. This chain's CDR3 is CASSRDPLNTGELFF. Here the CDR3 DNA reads TGCGCCAGCAGCCGGGACCCTTTGAACACCGGGGAGCTGTTTTTT.

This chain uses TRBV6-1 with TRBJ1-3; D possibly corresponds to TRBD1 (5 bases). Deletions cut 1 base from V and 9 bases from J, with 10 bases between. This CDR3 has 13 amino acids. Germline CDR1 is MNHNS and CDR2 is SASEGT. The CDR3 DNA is TGTGCCAGCAGTGAAGGTGGGGGGGGCACCATATATTTT. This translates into CASSEGGGGTIYF.

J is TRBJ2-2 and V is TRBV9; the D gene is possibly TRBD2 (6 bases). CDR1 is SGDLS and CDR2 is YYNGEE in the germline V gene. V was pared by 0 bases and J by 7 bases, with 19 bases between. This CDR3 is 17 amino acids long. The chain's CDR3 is CASSVVPGGGGVGELFF. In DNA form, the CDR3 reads TGTGCCAGCAGCGTAGTACCAGGTGGCGGAGGGGTCGGGGAGCTGTTTTTT.

The CDR3 sequence: CASSFLGRGYEQYF. The CDR3 DNA follows: TGTGCCAGCAGTTTTTTGGGCAGGGGTTACGAGCAGTACTTC. The chain uses TRBV27 and TRBJ2-7, with D perhaps TRBD1 (6 bases). The CDR3 sequence is 14 residues long. Germline V gene lookup returns CDR1 MNHEY and CDR2 SMNVEV (reference sequence). The V end was cut by 3 bases, the J end by 4 bases, with 13 bases between.

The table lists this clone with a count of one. This CDR3 reads CASTPGSSYEQYF. Written as DNA, the CDR3 is TGCGCCAGCACCCCCGGGAGCTCCTACGAGCAGTACTTC. The V call is TRBV5-1, the J call TRBJ2-7; a weak D match, TRBD2 (6 bases). The CDR3 sequence is 13 residues long. CDR1 SGHRS and CDR2 YFSETQ come from the germline V gene. V lost 6 bases to trimming and J lost 0 bases, with 10 bases between them.

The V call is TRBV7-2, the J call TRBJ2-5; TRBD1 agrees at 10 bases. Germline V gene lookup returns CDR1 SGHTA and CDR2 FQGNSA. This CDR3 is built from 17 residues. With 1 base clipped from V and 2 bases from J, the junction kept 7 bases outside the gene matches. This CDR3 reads CASSLVSTGGGQETQYF. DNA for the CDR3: TGTGCCAGCAGCTTAGTATCGACAGGGGGCGGGCAAGAGACCCAGTACTTC.

CDR3: CASRRVRGEQYF. CDR3 in DNA: TGTGCCAGCAGGAGGGTGAGGGGTGAGCAGTACTTC. The gene calls are TRBV6-5 and TRBJ2-7, with D perhaps TRBD1 or TRBD2 (5 bases each). Deletions cut 6 bases from V and 7 bases from J, with 13 bases between. The CDR3 is 12 residues long. In germline, CDR1 is MNHEY, CDR2 SVGAGI.

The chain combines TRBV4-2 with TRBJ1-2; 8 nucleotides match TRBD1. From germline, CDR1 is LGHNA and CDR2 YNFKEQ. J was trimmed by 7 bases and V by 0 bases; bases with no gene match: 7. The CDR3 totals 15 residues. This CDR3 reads CASSQEGQGAGGYTF. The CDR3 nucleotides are TGTGCCAGCAGCCAAGAAGGGCAGGGGGCAGGTGGCTACACCTTC.

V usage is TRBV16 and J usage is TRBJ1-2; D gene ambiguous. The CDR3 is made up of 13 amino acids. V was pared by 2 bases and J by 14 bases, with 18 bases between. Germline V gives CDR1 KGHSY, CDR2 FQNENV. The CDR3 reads CASSQTGGTRGTF. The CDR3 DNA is TGTGCCAGCAGCCAAACGGGAGGCACCCGGGGTACCTTC.

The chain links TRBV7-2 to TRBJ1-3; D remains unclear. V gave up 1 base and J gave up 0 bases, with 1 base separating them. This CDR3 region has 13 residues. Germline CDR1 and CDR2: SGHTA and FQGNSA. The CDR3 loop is CASSLDSGNTIYF. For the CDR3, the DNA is TGTGCCAGCAGCTTAGACTCTGGAAACACCATATATTTT.

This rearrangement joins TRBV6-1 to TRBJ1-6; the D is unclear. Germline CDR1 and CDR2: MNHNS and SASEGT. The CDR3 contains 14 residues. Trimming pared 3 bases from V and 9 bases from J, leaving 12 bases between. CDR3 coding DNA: TGTGCCAGCAGTGATAGGAGAAAGAGTTCACCCCTCCACTTT. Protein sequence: CASSDRRKSSPLHF.

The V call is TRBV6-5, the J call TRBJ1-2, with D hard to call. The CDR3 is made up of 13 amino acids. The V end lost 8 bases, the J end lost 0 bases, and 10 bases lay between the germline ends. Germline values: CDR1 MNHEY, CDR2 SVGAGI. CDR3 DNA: TGTGCCAGCGGCACCTCTACTAACTATGGCTACACCTTC. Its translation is CASGTSTNYGYTF.

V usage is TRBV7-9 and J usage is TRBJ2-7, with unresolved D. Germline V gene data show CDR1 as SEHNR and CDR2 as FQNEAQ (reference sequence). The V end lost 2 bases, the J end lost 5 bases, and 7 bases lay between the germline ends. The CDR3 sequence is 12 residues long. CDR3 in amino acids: CASSLLPNEQYF. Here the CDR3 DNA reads TGTGCCAGCAGCTTACTCCCGAACGAGCAGTACTTC.

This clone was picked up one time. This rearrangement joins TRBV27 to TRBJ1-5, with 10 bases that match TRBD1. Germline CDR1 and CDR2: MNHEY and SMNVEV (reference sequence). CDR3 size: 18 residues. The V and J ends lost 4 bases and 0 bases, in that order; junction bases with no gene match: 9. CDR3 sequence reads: CASSSWGQGTYSNQPQHF. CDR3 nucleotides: TGTGCCAGCAGTTCATGGGGACAGGGGACCTATAGCAATCAGCCCCAGCATTTT.

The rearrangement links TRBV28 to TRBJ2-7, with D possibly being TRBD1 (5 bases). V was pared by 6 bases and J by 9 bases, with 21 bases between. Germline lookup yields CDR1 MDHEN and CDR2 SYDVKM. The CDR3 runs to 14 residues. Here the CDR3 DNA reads TGTGCCAGCAGGTTGTCCCTAACAGGCTTCGGGCAGTACTTC. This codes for CASRLSLTGFGQYF.

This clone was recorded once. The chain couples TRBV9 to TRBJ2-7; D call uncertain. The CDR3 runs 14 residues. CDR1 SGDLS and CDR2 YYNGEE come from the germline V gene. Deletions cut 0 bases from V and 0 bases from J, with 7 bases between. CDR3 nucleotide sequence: TGTGCCAGCAGCGTAGCGGCAGGCTCCTACGAGCAGTACTTC. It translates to CASSVAAGSYEQYF.

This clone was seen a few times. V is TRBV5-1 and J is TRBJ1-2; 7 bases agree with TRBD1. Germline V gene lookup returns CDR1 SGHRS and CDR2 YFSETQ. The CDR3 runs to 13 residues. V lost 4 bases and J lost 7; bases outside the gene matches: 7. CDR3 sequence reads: CASSLDRDAGYTF. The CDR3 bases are TGCGCCAGCAGCCTCGACAGGGATGCTGGCTACACCTTC.